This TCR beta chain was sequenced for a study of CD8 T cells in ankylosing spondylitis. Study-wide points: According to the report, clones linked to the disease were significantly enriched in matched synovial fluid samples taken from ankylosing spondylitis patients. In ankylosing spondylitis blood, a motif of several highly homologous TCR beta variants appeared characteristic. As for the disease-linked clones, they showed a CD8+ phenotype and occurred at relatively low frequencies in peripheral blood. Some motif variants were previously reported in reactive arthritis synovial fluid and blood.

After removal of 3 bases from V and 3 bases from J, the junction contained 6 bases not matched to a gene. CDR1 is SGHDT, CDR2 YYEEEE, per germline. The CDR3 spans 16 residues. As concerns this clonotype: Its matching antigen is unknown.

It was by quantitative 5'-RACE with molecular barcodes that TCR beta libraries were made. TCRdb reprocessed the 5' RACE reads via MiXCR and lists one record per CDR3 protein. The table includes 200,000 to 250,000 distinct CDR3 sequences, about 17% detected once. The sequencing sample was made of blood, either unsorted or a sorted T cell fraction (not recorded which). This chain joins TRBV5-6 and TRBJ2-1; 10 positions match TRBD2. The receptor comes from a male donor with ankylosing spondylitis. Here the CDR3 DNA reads TGTGCCAGCAGCTGGACAACTAGCGGGGACTACAATGAGCAGTTCTTC. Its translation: CASSWTTSGDYNEQFF.